This TCR beta chain was sequenced in a study of vaccination and CD4 T cells after COVID-19. Germline CDR1 SGHTA, CDR2 FQGTGA. This CDR3 spans 13 amino acids. The V and J ends lost 8 bases and 0 bases respectively, with 5 bases between them. At the Johns Hopkins FTIC core, DNA taken from cultured CD4+ T cells was sequenced by way of the Oncomine TCR Beta short-read assay. TCRdb itself ran the PCR reads through MiXCR, one entry per CDR3 protein. The sample records approximately 2,000 distinct CDR3 sequences, 15% to 20% being singletons. Treatment meaning: roughly ten-day PBMC culture with coronavirus spike peptide pools or control peptides (ViraFEST assay). It was before the COVID-19 pandemic (2011-2018) that the unexposed donor's CD4+ T cells were collected. In this sample, this clonotype turned up a few times. Its target is not known.

This chain joins TRBV7-3 and TRBJ1-6; D gene uncertain. The receptor was isolated from a human donor in good health. What was sequenced was CD4+ T cells from blood, cultured in vitro. DNA of the CDR3: TGTGCCAGCGGTAGCTCCTATAATTCACCCCTCCACTTT. Translating gives CASGSSYNSPLHF.